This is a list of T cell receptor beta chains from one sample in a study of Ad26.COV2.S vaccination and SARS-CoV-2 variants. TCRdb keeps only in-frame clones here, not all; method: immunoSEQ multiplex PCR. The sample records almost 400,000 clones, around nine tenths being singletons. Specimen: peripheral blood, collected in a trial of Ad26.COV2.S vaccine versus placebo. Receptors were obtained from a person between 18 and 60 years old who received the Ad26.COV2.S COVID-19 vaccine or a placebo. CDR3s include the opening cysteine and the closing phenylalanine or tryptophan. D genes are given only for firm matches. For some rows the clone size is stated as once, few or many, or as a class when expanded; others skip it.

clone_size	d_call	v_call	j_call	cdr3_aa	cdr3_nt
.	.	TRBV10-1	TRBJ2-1	CASSDFHGTLKGYEQFF	TGCGCCAGCAGTGACTTCCACGGGACACTGAAAGGCTATGAGCAGTTCTTC
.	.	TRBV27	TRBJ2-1	CASSSLQHSYNEQFF	TGTGCCAGCAGTTCTTTACAGCACTCCTACAATGAGCAGTTCTTC
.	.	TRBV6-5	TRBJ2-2	CASSYRENTGELFF	TGTGCCAGCAGTTATCGGGAGAACACCGGGGAGCTGTTTTTT
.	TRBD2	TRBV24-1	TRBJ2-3	CATSDDLGLAGDIDTQYF	TGTGCCACCAGTGATGACCTTGGACTAGCGGGAGATATAGATACGCAGTATTTT
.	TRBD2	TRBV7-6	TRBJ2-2	CASSLARLAVGELFF	TGTGCCAGCAGCTTAGCTAGACTAGCGGTTGGGGAGCTGTTTTTT
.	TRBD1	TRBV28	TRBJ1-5	CASCHSGGLGNQPQHF	TGTGCCAGTTGTCATTCAGGGGGCCTCGGCAATCAGCCCCAGCATTTT
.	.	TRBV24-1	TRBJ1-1	CATSETGSEAFF	TGTGCCACCAGTGAAACAGGGTCTGAAGCTTTCTTT
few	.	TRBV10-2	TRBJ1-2	CASSESGPSYGYTF	TGCGCCAGCAGTGAGTCTGGGCCGAGCTATGGCTACACCTTC
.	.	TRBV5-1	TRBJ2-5	CASSLHGNVQETQYF	TGCGCCAGCAGCTTGCACGGGAACGTCCAAGAGACCCAGTACTTC
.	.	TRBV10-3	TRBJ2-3	CAISESGGMADTQYF	TGTGCCATCAGTGAGTCGGGGGGAATGGCAGATACGCAGTATTTT
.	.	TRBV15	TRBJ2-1	CATSGEIQRSSYNEQFF	TGTGCCACCAGCGGAGAAATACAAAGGAGCTCCTACAATGAGCAGTTCTTC
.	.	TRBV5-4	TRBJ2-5	CASSLAGTEETQYF	TGTGCCAGCAGCTTGGCGGGGACTGAAGAGACCCAGTACTTC
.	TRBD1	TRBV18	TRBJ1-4	CASSRSGTGNEKLFF	TGTGCCAGCTCACGGAGCGGGACAGGGAATGAAAAACTGTTTTTT
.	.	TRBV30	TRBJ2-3	CAGEKADTQYF	TGTGCCGGGGAGAAGGCAGATACGCAGTATTTT
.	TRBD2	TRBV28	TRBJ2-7	CASSSWNGASGRAYEQYF	TGTGCCAGCAGTTCATGGAATGGGGCTAGCGGGAGGGCCTACGAGCAGTACTTC
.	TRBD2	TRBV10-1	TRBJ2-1	CASSDLLAGSLSEQFF	TGCGCCAGCAGTGATTTATTAGCGGGTTCATTAAGTGAGCAGTTCTTC
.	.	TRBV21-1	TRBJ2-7	CASSKADQYF	TGTGCCAGCAGCAAAGCAGACCAGTACTTC
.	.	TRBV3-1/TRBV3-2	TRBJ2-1	CASSRYGGSSYNEQFF	TGTGCCAGCAGCCGTTACGGGGGAAGCTCCTACAATGAGCAGTTCTTC
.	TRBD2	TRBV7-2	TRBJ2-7	CASSATSGKGYEQYF	TGTGCCAGCAGCGCGACTAGCGGGAAGGGATACGAGCAGTACTTC
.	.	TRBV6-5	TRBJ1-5	CASRSNGQGYQPQHF	TGTGCCAGCAGAAGCAACGGGCAGGGGTACCAGCCCCAGCATTTT
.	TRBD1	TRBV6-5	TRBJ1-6	CASYRGNNSPLHF	TGTGCCTCCTACAGGGGTAATAATTCACCCCTCCACTTT
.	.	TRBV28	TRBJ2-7	CASSLVGGSYEQYF	TGTGCCAGCAGTTTAGTTGGCGGATCCTACGAGCAGTACTTC
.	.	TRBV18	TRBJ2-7	CASSISANSYEQYF	TGTGCCAGCTCAATAAGCGCCAACTCCTACGAGCAGTACTTC
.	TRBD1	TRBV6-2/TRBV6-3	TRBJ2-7	CASSPEGDRRHEQYF	TGTGCCAGCAGTCCCGAAGGGGACAGGCGCCACGAGCAGTACTTC
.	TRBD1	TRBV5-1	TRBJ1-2	CASSPTGAGGYTF	TGCGCCAGCAGCCCCACAGGGGCGGGAGGCTACACCTTC
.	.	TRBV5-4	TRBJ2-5	CASSSTRAVETQYF	TGTGCCAGCAGCTCCACTAGGGCGGTGGAGACCCAGTACTTC
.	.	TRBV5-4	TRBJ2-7	CASSPPGTRNYEQYF	TGTGCCAGCAGTCCACCCGGGACTCGAAACTACGAGCAGTACTTC
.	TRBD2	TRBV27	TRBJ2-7	CASSLRAGLAGGWNSYEQYF	TGTGCCAGCAGTTTAAGGGCTGGACTAGCGGGAGGGTGGAACTCCTACGAGCAGTACTTC
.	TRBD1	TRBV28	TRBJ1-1	CASSSMGQMNTEAFF	TGTGCCAGCAGTTCCATGGGACAGATGAACACTGAAGCTTTCTTT
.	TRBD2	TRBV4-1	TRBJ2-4	CASSQAWASGTNIQYF	TGCGCCAGCAGCCAAGCCTGGGCTAGCGGGACAAACATTCAGTACTTC
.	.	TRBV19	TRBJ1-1	CASSFLQGLNTEAFF	TGTGCCAGTAGTTTTCTTCAGGGGTTGAACACTGAAGCTTTCTTT
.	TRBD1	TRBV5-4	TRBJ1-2	CASSGQGRGKVDYGYTF	TGTGCCAGCAGCGGACAGGGGCGCGGAAAAGTTGACTATGGCTACACCTTC